The 16 T cell receptor beta chains given below trace back to one sample, sequenced in a study of cytomegalovirus exposure and HLA in healthy donors. PCR amplification relied on 60 Vbeta primers (plus 13 Jbeta primers). Clones were sequenced by immunoSEQ multiplex PCR, and TCRdb holds only the in-frame ones, with some missing. The sample has over 100,000 clones; 55% to 80% are singletons. What was sequenced was PBMCs. The source is a human donor in good health.

The rearrangement joins TRBV7-3 to TRBJ2-3, with a tentative D call TRBD1 (7 bases). The germline CDR1 and CDR2 sequences are SGHTA and FQGTGA. V lost 3 bases and J 0 bases, leaving 16 bases between the germline ends. The CDR3 covers 17 residues. The CDR3 protein is CASSLQAGGMSTDTQYF. The CDR3 DNA reads as TGTGCCAGCAGCTTGCAAGCAGGGGGGATGAGCACAGATACGCAGTATTTT.

This clone was detected a few times. The J gene is TRBJ2-7, the V gene TRBV4-1; 7 bases line up with TRBD1. V trimming: 5 bases; J trimming: 2 bases; junction bases outside the gene matches: 9. Germline V gene data show CDR1 as MGHRA and CDR2 as YSYEKL. The CDR3 extends over 15 amino acids. The CDR3 bases are TGCGCCAGCAGCTCGCAGACAGGGCCTCCCTACGAGCAGTACTTC. Its translation: CASSSQTGPPYEQYF.

This clone appeared once. The chain employs TRBV30 and TRBJ2-7; tentatively, D is TRBD1 (6 bases). The CDR3 is made up of 12 amino acids. Trimming took off 3 bases at V and 5 bases at J, with 11 bases between the two ends. The germline CDR1 and CDR2 sequences are GTSNPN and SVGIG (reference sequence). The CDR3 DNA is TGTGCCTGGAGCCTAACAGGGAACGAGCAGTACTTC. Translated: CAWSLTGNEQYF.

The J gene is TRBJ1-2, the V gene TRBV5-6; D ambiguous. The CDR3 extends over 12 amino acids. Between the trimmed V and J ends, which lost 5 bases and 10 bases, there was a span of 15 bases. The germline CDR1 and CDR2 sequences are SGHDT and YYEEEE. CDR3 sequence: CASRWYGYDYTF. In DNA, the CDR3 is TGTGCCAGCAGGTGGTACGGGTACGACTACACCTTC.

This clone was seen a few times. The gene calls are TRBV10-2 and TRBJ2-2; TRBD2 agrees at 10 bases. Germline V gene data show CDR1 as WSHSY and CDR2 as SAAADI. Trimming cost V 8 bases and J 3 bases; bases outside gene matches: 6. The CDR3 has 15 residues. The CDR3 DNA is TGCGCCAGCGCCAGCGGGAGGGCCTACACCGGGGAGCTGTTTTTT. This encodes CASASGRAYTGELFF.

The chain couples TRBV18 to TRBJ1-2, with D unresolved. The length of the CDR3 is 12 residues. Trimming left V 3 bases short and J 8 bases short, with 10 bases between. CDR1 and CDR2 (germline): KGHSH, LQKENI. The CDR3 protein is CASSPAERGYTF. The CDR3 DNA reads TGTGCCAGCTCACCTGCTGAGAGGGGCTACACCTTC.

The V gene is TRBV9, the J gene TRBJ2-3, with TRBD2 matching over 10 bases. The CDR3 length is 20 residues. The V segment lost 0 bases and the J segment 2 bases; nucleotides outside the gene matches: 15. Germline V gene data show CDR1 as SGDLS and CDR2 as YYNGEE. The CDR3 loop reads CASSVVRLAGGFRYTDTQYF. For the CDR3, the DNA is TGTGCCAGCAGCGTAGTGAGACTAGCGGGTGGGTTTCGGTACACAGATACGCAGTATTTT. The full variable domain, completed using reference TRBV9 and TRBJ2-3, is DSGVTQTPKHLITATGQRVTLRCSPRSGDLSVYWYQQSLDQGLQFLIQYYNGEERAKGNILERFSAQQFPDLHSELNLSSLELGDSALYFCASSVVRLAGGFRYTDTQYFGPGTRLTVL.

The genes are TRBV7-2 and TRBJ1-5; maybe TRBD1 (5 bases). Trimming took off 5 bases at V and 4 bases at J, with 15 bases between the two ends. The CDR3 runs to 15 residues. From germline, CDR1 is SGHTA and CDR2 FQGNSA. DNA for the CDR3: TGTGCCAGCAGCGTTCACGGGGGGGGGAATCAGCCCCAGCATTTT. This codes for CASSVHGGGNQPQHF.

The gene calls are TRBV2 and TRBJ2-6; D gene uncertain. V was cut by 9 bases and J by 0 bases, with 15 bases left in between. The CDR3 loop spans 16 amino acids. Germline CDR1 and CDR2: SNHLY and FYNNEI. The CDR3 here is CASTRLPTSGANVLTF. CDR3 in DNA: TGTGCCAGTACCCGTCTCCCTACCTCTGGGGCCAACGTCCTGACTTTC.

V is TRBV28 and J is TRBJ2-1; 11 bases are a match to TRBD1. The CDR3 sequence is 14 residues long. Trimming at V came to 6 bases and at J to 7 bases, leaving 5 bases not matched to a gene. Looked up from germline, CDR1 is MDHEN and CDR2 is SYDVKM. The CDR3 is CASRGTGGWNEQFF. The CDR3 DNA follows: TGTGCCAGCAGGGGGACAGGGGGGTGGAATGAGCAGTTCTTC.

This clone has just a few counts. The chain has TRBV6-6 and TRBJ1-4, with TRBD1 identical over 7 bases. The germline V gene encodes CDR1 MNHNY and CDR2 SVGAGI (reference sequence). This CDR3 spans 13 amino acids. V lost 5 bases to trimming and J lost 6 bases; unmatched junction nucleotides: 3. The CDR3 DNA is TGTGCCAGCAGTGACAGGGAGGATGAAAAACTGTTTTTT. Translating it yields CASSDREDEKLFF.

The V and J genes are TRBV9 and TRBJ2-3, with TRBD2 matching over 7 bases. The CDR3 is 19 residues long. Looked up from germline, CDR1 is SGDLS and CDR2 is YYNGEE. With V trimmed by 0 bases and J by 2 bases, 15 bases remained unmatched. The CDR3 DNA follows: TGTGCCAGCAGCGTAGGGGTGACCGGGAGGTTAAGGTTCACAGATACGCAGTATTTT. This sequence encodes CASSVGVTGRLRFTDTQYF.

The V gene is TRBV5-5, the J gene TRBJ1-4; no definite D call. The CDR3 has 19 residues. V was pared by 2 bases and J by 0 bases, with 20 bases between. Germline values: CDR1 SGHKS, CDR2 YYEKEE (reference sequence). Written as DNA, the CDR3 is TGTGCCAGCAGCTTACACCCTAGCTTTGTTGAGCCAACTAATGAAAAACTGTTTTTT. Translation gives CASSLHPSFVEPTNEKLFF.

The rearrangement joins TRBV2 to TRBJ2-7, with 10 bases lining up with TRBD2. Germline V gene sequence: CDR1 SNHLY, CDR2 FYNNEI. The CDR3 is 17 amino acids. J gave up 0 bases and V 1 base, and 6 bases lay outside the gene matches. For the CDR3, the DNA is TGTGCCAGCAGTGAAGTCCTCGGACTAGCGGCCTCCTACGAGCAGTACTTC. Protein product: CASSEVLGLAASYEQYF.

In regard to this clone: The junction departs from germline at one end; a sequencing error may be responsible. This chain links TRBV29-1 with TRBJ2-7; a possible D gene is TRBD1 (7 bases). Germline CDR1 and CDR2: SQVTM and ANQGSEA. This CDR3 has 15 amino acids. The CDR3 sequence: CCVAGGGASVHEQYF. The DNA for the CDR3 is TGCTGCGTTGCAGGGGGTGGGGCTAGCGTCCACGAGCAGTACTTC.

V is TRBV9 and J is TRBJ2-3, with TRBD2 matching over 9 bases. J was trimmed by 4 bases and V by 4 bases; bases with no gene match: 7. The CDR3 extends over 15 amino acids. Germline values: CDR1 SGDLS, CDR2 YYNGEE. In DNA form, the CDR3 reads TGTGCCAGCAGCATCCGGACTAGCGCGGCAGATACGCAGTATTTT. This codes for CASSIRTSAADTQYF.